Listed here is a single T cell receptor beta chain. This clone occurred once. The antigen it recognizes is unknown. No per-base quality is available; no much larger clone lies one base away. The sample belongs to a study of blood T cell repertoires in COVID-19 (dated by TCRdb to the early 2020s). About the study as a whole: Samples covering the acute and convalescent phases of COVID-19 were provided by collaborators in the United States, Italy and Spain. The prospective study material was composed of cDNA or gDNA derived from T cells, B-cell-depleted T cells, or PBMCs. The repertoires were released in a freely available public database meant as a resource for research on the immune response to SARS-CoV-2. HLA class I and class II types, where available, came from metadata supplied by the sample provider rather than from assay-based typing. The samples were drawn from the first 160 participants of the ongoing ImmuneRACE study and from 950 to 1,500 subjects provided by 6 global collaborators. A de-identified subject ID, COVID-19 status, age in years and sex were almost always included in the sample metadata. Deeply sampled blood TCRbeta repertoires from subjects exposed to, actively infected with, or recovered from COVID-19 were included in the dataset.

The paper's findings and limits, for the study overall: The quantity of clinical and demographic metadata differed by source and by participant and was supplied without curation.

The CDR3 has 13 amino acids, counting the end cysteine and phenylalanine. Only the CDR3 portion is preserved as DNA: 39 bases, with reading frame beginning at the first base. From a lookup of the germline V gene, CDR1 and CDR2 are SGHRS and YFSETQ. Trimming at the junction amounts to 3 bases on V and 3 bases on J, and the germline ends lie 9 bases apart. Participants in the prospective study were enrolled through a virtual design, were aged roughly 18 to 90 years, and lived in under 25 United States geographic areas. To assign participants to cohorts, the prospective study relied on clinical history that participants themselves reported in a screening survey and a study questionnaire. In the prospective study, mobile phlebotomists collected whole blood, serum and a nasopharyngeal or oropharyngeal swab from each participant. Additional blood draws and questionnaires over a 2-month period could optionally be provided by prospective study participants. Blood samples from the prospective study were shipped frozen or at room temperature prior to DNA extraction.

TCRbeta CDR3 regions were amplified from genomic DNA using the immunoSEQ Assay, a bias-controlled multiplex PCR. The authors processed their data as follows. The number of nucleated cells in each sample was estimated by amplification of reference gene primers within the assay. To quantify the absolute abundance of each unique TCRbeta CDR3 rearrangement, sequence reads were collapsed and filtered. For each sample, productive Simpson clonality was calculated as the square root of Simpson's diversity index across productive rearrangements. As stored in TCRdb, this immuneACCESS dataset retains in-frame rearrangements with V and J assigned. A fraction of the clones does not appear; measured against another copy, unresolved V genes explain less than half of the discrepancy, and the remainder lacks a known reason. The V and J calls and clone size were taken over from that table, and D and trimming were inferred from the DNA. The sample records 220,000 or so clones, 80% to 90% of which are singletons. The ten most abundant clones make up about 3% of the sample.

The TCR originated in a woman aged 18-30 years in a cohort exposed to, infected with or recovered from COVID-19 (not recorded which). Sequences were obtained from PBMCs or T cells enriched from blood (not recorded which). Recombination linked TRBV5-1 to TRBJ1-1; the D gene is possibly TRBD1, with 5 bases matching. The sequenced DNA is TGCGCCAGCAGCTGGGGAGGGGACACTGAAGCTTTCTTT. Its coded protein is CASSWGGDTEAFF.